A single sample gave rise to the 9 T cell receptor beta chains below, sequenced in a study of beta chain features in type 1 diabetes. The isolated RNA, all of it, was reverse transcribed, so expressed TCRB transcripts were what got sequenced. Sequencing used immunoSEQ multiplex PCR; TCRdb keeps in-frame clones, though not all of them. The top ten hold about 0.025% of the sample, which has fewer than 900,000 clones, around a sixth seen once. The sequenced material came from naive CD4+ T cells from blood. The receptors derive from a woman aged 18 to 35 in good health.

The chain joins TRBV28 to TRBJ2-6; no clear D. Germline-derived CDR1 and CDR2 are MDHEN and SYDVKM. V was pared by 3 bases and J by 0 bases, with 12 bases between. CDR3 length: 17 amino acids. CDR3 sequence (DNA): TGTGCCAGCAGTTTCGTGAAATTTGCCTCTGGGGCCAACGTCCTGACTTTC. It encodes CASSFVKFASGANVLTF. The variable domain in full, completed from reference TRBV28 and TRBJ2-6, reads DVKVTQSSRYLVKRTGEKVFLECVQDMDHENMFWYRQDPGLGLRLIYFSYDVKMKEKGDIPEGYSVSREKKERFSLILESASTNQTSMYLCASSFVKFASGANVLTFGAGSRLTVL.

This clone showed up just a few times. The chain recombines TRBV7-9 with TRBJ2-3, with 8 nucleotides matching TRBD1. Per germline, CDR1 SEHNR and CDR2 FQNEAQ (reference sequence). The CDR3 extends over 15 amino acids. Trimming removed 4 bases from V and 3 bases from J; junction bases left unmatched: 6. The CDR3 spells CASSSRDRKTDTQYF. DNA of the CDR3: TGTGCCAGCAGCTCGAGGGACAGGAAGACAGATACGCAGTATTTT.

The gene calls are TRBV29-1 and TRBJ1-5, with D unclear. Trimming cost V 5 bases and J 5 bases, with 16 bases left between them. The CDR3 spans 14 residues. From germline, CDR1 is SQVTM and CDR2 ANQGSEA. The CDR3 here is CSVPSGNPDQPQHF. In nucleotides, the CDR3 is TGCAGCGTTCCTTCGGGAAACCCGGATCAGCCCCAGCATTTT.

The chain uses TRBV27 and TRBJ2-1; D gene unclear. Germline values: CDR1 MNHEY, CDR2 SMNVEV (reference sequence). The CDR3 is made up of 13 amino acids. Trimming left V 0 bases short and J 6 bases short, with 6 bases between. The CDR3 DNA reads TGTGCCAGCAGTTTATCCATAGTCAATGAGCAGTTCTTC. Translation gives CASSLSIVNEQFF.

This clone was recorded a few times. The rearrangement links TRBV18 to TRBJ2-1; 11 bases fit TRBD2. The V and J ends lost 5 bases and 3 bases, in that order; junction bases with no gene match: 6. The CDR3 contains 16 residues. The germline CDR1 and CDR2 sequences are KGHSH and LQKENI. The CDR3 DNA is TGTGCCAGCTCATCCATAGCGGGAGGGGGCTACAATGAGCAGTTCTTC. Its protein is CASSSIAGGGYNEQFF.

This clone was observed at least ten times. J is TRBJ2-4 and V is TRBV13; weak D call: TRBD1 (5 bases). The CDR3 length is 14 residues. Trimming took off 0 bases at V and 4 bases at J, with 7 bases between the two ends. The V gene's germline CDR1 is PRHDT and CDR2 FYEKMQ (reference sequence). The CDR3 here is CASSLGQGKNIQYF. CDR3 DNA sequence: TGTGCCAGCAGCTTAGGGCAGGGTAAAAACATTCAGTACTTC.

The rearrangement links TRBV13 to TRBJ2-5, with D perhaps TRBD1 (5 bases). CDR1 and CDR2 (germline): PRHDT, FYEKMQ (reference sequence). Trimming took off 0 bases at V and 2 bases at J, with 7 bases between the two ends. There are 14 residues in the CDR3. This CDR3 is CASSLGTVQETQYF. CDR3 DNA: TGTGCCAGCAGCTTAGGGACAGTGCAAGAGACCCAGTACTTC. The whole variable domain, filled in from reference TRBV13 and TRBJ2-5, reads AAGVIQSPRHLIKEKRETATLKCYPIPRHDTVYWYQQGPGQDPQFLISFYEKMQSDKGSIPDRFSAQQFSDYHSELNMSSLELGDSALYFCASSLGTVQETQYFGPGTRLLVL.

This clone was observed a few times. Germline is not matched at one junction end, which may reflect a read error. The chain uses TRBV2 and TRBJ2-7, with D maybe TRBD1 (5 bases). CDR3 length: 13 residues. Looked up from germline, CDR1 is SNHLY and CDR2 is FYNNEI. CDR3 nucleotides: TGTGCCAGCAGTGATGTCCCCGGCCCAGGACACAGCTTC. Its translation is CASSDVPGPGHSF.

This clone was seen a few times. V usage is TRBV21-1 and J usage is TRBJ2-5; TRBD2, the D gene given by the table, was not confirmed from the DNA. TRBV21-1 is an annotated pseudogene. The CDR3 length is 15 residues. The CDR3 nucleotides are TGTGCCAGCAGCAAGTCTCTAGCCGATGAGGAGACCCAGTACTTC. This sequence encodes CASSKSLADEETQYF.